These 14 T cell receptor beta chains came from one sample sequenced in a study of T cell responses to AZD1222 COVID-19 vaccine. Sequencing used immunoSEQ multiplex PCR; TCRdb keeps in-frame clones, though not all of them. The sample comprises some 120,000 clones, 80% to 90% of which are singletons, and about 4% rests with the top ten. The sequences come from peripheral blood, collected on day 0 of MenACWY control vaccination. All receptors derive from an adult in good health.

The chain employs TRBV7-7 and TRBJ2-1, with 8 bases aligning to TRBD2. The CDR3 is made up of 20 amino acids. CDR1 and CDR2 from the germline V gene are SSHAT and FNYEAQ (reference sequence). V lost 1 base, J lost 0 bases, and 14 bases stayed unmatched. The CDR3 is CASSLGFPSGLSGSYNEQFF. CDR3 bases: TGTGCCAGCAGCTTAGGTTTCCCTAGCGGGCTCTCCGGCTCCTACAATGAGCAGTTCTTC.

The chain recombines TRBV6-5 with TRBJ2-3; either TRBD1 or TRBD2 may supply D (6 bases each). Trimming cost V 1 base and J 1 base, with 12 bases left between them. The CDR3 length is 16 residues. In germline, CDR1 is MNHEY, CDR2 SVGAGI. CDR3 coding DNA: TGTGCCAGCAGTTACTACCGGGGGCCGGGCACAGATACGCAGTATTTT. The encoded protein is CASSYYRGPGTDTQYF.

CDR3 bases: TGTGCCAGCAGCTTGGGACTAGCGGGGGCTGGCGGGGAGCTGTTTTTT. The encoded protein is CASSLGLAGAGGELFF. V usage is TRBV7-2 and J usage is TRBJ2-2, with TRBD2 identical over 14 bases. The ends lost 3 bases at V and 7 bases at J; junction bases unmatched: 4. Germline V lookup: CDR1 SGHTA, CDR2 FQGNSA. The CDR3 loop spans 16 amino acids.

This clone was recorded only once. The chain combines TRBV9 with TRBJ1-1; D call uncertain. Germline V gene data show CDR1 as SGDLS and CDR2 as YYNGEE. The CDR3 spans 14 residues. V lost 0 bases, J lost 3 bases, and 9 bases lay in between. CDR3 sequence reads: CASSVDVGDTEAFF. The CDR3 nucleotides read TGTGCCAGCAGCGTAGATGTGGGAGACACTGAAGCTTTCTTT.

This clone has just one count. The gene calls are TRBV2 and TRBJ1-5, with 8 bases that match TRBD1. The junction had 7 bases not matched to a gene; V was cut back by 8 bases and J by 4 bases. The CDR3 runs to 14 residues. CDR1 and CDR2 from the germline V gene are SNHLY and FYNNEI. The CDR3 reads CASGDRRTNQPQHF. In DNA form, the CDR3 reads TGTGCCAGCGGGGACAGGCGCACGAATCAGCCCCAGCATTTT.

The chain carries TRBV4-1 and TRBJ1-3; unclear D gene. CDR1 and CDR2 (germline): MGHRA, YSYEKL. This CDR3 spans 14 amino acids. With 1 base removed from V and 2 bases from J, the gap between germline ends came to 6 bases. The CDR3 DNA sequence: TGCGCCAGCAGCCAAGGGGGAGCTGGAAACACCATATATTTT. Protein product: CASSQGGAGNTIYF.

This chain connects TRBV3-1 (or the pseudogene TRBV3-2) to TRBJ1-2; a possible D gene is TRBD1 (5 bases). This CDR3 region has 15 residues. V lost 1 base, J lost 6 bases, and 15 bases lay in between. Germline CDR1 is LGHDT and CDR2 is YNNKEL (reference sequence). The CDR3 bases are TGTGCCAGCAGCCAAGTAGGGTTTGAGGGGAATGGCTACACCTTC. Its translation is CASSQVGFEGNGYTF.

The gene calls are TRBV7-2 and TRBJ2-5; tentatively, D is TRBD2 (6 bases). Germline CDR1 is SGHTA and CDR2 is FQGNSA. The V end lost 5 bases, the J end lost 5 bases, and 15 bases lay between the germline ends. The CDR3 is 14 residues long. CDR3 DNA: TGTGCCAGCAGCCGGGGGAGAGGTGTGGAGACCCAGTACTTC. This codes for CASSRGRGVETQYF.

This rearrangement joins TRBV29-1 to TRBJ2-3, with no clear D. The V and J ends lost 3 bases and 2 bases respectively, with 6 bases between them. The CDR3 totals 12 residues. Germline-derived CDR1 and CDR2 are SQVTM and ANQGSEA. CDR3 nucleotides: TGCAGCGTTGAGGGGTCCACAGATACGCAGTATTTT. Its translation: CSVEGSTDTQYF.

This clone has only a few counts. This chain uses TRBV5-1 with TRBJ2-7, with 8 bases matching TRBD1. This CDR3 has 14 amino acids. Trimming cost V 4 bases and J 6 bases; bases outside gene matches: 9. Germline V gene lookup returns CDR1 SGHRS and CDR2 YFSETQ. CDR3 loop: CASSLTQTGGEQYF. CDR3 sequence (DNA): TGCGCCAGCAGCCTGACCCAAACAGGGGGCGAGCAGTACTTC.

This clone came up a few times. The chain recombines TRBV10-3 with TRBJ1-1; no clear D gene. Germline CDR1 reads ENHRY; CDR2 reads SYGVKD. Trimming stripped 4 bases from V and 4 bases from J, with 13 bases between. There are 14 residues in the CDR3. The CDR3 DNA follows: TGTGCCATCAGTGGGATCCTTACGGGCACTGAAGCTTTCTTT. Translated: CAISGILTGTEAFF.

This clone came up a few times. The chain carries TRBV3-1 (or the pseudogene TRBV3-2) and TRBJ2-6; D remains unclear. V was shortened by 2 bases and J by 0 bases, with 2 bases between the two germline ends. This CDR3 comprises 14 residues. In germline, CDR1 is LGHDT, CDR2 YNNKEL (reference sequence). The CDR3 sequence is CASSQNSGANVLTF. As DNA, the CDR3 is TGTGCCAGCAGCCAAAACTCTGGGGCCAACGTCCTGACTTTC.

V is TRBV21-1 and J is TRBJ1-2; TRBD1 is taken as the D call from the table, unchecked against the DNA. TRBV21-1 is deemed a pseudogene. The CDR3 extends over 23 amino acids. The CDR3 DNA sequence: TGTGCCAGCAGCAAAAATGCCGGATGGAGGGGAGTGACAGGGGCCGCGGCGTACTATGGCTACACCTTC. This codes for CASSKNAGWRGVTGAAAYYGYTF.

The genes are TRBV25-1 and TRBJ2-1; 9 nucleotides align to TRBD2. V lost 3 bases to trimming and J lost 8 bases; unmatched junction nucleotides: 11. Germline V gene data show CDR1 as MGHDK and CDR2 as SYGVNS. The CDR3 spans 16 residues. CDR3 nucleotides: TGTGCCAGCAGTGACGCGGGGGGGCGAAGGTTTGATGAGCAGTTCTTC. Translated: CASSDAGGRRFDEQFF.